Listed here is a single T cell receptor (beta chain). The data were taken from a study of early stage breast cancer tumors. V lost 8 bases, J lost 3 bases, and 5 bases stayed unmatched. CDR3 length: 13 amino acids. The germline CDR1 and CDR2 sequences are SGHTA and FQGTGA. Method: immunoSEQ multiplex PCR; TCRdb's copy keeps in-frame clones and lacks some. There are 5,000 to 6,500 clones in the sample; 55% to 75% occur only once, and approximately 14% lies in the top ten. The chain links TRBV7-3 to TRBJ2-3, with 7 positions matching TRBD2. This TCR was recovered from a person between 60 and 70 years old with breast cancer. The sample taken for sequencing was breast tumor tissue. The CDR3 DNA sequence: TGTGCCAGCGGGAGGGAGGGTACAGATACGCAGTATTTT. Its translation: CASGREGTDTQYF.